This T cell receptor (beta chain) was recovered during a study of blood T cell repertoires in COVID-19 (dated by TCRdb to 2019 to 2021). A note on the overall study: Collaborator samples came from the United States, Italy and Spain and covered acute and convalescent phases of COVID-19. Where available, HLA class I and class II types were taken from metadata supplied by the sample provider and were not determined by assay-based typing. The repertoires were made available in a free public database intended to serve as a resource for research on the immune response to SARS-CoV-2. Sample metadata almost always included a de-identified subject ID, COVID-19 status, age in years and sex. The samples were drawn from two sources: the first 160 participants of the ongoing ImmuneRACE study, and about 1,300 subjects contributed by 6 global collaborators. Subjects who had been exposed to COVID-19, were actively infected with it, or had recovered from it provided the deeply sampled blood TCRbeta repertoires that made up the dataset. The prospective study material was composed of cDNA or gDNA derived from T cells, B-cell-depleted T cells, or PBMCs. The paper's findings and limits, for the study overall: The quantity of clinical and demographic metadata differed by source and by participant and was supplied without curation.

The CDR3 spans 15 residues, from the cysteine through the phenylalanine. Only CDR3 DNA remains: 45 bases, in frame from the first base. The germline V gene sets CDR1 to KGHSH and CDR2 to LQKENI. Trimming at the junction amounts to 8 bases on V and 1 base on J, and the germline ends lie 15 bases apart. The collaborating institutions used their own protocols to collect whole blood in K2EDTA tubes. For TCRbeta analysis, collaborator samples were shipped as frozen whole blood, as isolated PBMCs, or as DNA extracted from either sample type. Turning to this clone: Its antigen is unknown. Base qualities are not provided; no much larger clone lies one nucleotide away.

The immunoSEQ Assay, a bias-controlled multiplex PCR, was used to amplify TCRbeta CDR3 regions from genomic DNA. Concerning the study's data processing: Nucleated cell counts per sample were estimated from amplification of reference gene primers within the assay. Sequence reads were collapsed and filtered to measure the absolute abundance of every unique TCRbeta CDR3 rearrangement. Productive Simpson clonality was computed per sample as the square root of Simpson's diversity index over productive rearrangements. This is the immuneACCESS table as TCRdb keeps it, with only in-frame sequences that have V and J called. A part of the clones is gone; compared with another copy, unresolved V genes explain less than half, and the rest is unexplained. The V and J calls and clone size are taken from that table; D and trimming were inferred from the DNA. Present in this sample are 110,000 to 150,000 clones, about 87% of which were seen just once. Jointly, the top ten make up approximately 11% of the sample.

The sequence was collected from a woman aged 80 or over with acute or convalescent COVID-19. The sequencing sample was made of peripheral blood. The receptor chain draws on TRBV18 and TRBJ1-3, with a tentative D gene TRBD1 over 6 matching bases. The DNA reads TGTGCCAGCCGGGACCCAGGGGAGTCTGGAAACACCATATATTTT. It codes for CASRDPGESGNTIYF.